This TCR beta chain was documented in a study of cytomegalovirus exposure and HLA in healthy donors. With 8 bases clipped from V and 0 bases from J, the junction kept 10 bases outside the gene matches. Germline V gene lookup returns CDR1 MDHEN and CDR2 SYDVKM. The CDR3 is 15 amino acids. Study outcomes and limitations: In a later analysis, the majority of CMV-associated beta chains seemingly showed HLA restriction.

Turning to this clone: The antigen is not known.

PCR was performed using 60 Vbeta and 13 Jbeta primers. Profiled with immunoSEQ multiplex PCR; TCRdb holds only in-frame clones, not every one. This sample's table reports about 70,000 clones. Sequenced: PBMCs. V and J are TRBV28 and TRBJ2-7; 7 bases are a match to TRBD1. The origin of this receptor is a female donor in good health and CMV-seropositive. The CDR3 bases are TGTGCCAGCCTAAACAGGGGTGGGAGCTCCTACGAGCAGTACTTC. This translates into CASLNRGGSSYEQYF. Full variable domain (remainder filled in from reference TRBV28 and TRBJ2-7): DVKVTQSSRYLVKRTGEKVFLECVQDMDHENMFWYRQDPGLGLRLIYFSYDVKMKEKGDIPEGYSVSREKKERFSLILESASTNQTSMYLCASLNRGGSSYEQYFGPGTRLTVT.